One and the same sample provided the 25 T cell receptor beta chains below, sequenced in a study of shared clonotypes between healthy human individuals. TCRdb keeps only in-frame clones here, not all; method: immunoSEQ multiplex PCR. The top ten clones hold 1.5% of a sample with about a million clones, about three quarters of them seen once. Sequencing was performed on memory CD4+ T cells sorted from blood. The subset is: CD45RA-negative fraction. Source of these receptors: a man between 18 and 35 years old in good health.

The genes are TRBV5-6 and TRBJ1-2; D is unresolved. Per the germline V gene, CDR1 is SGHDT and CDR2 is YYEEEE. This CDR3 comprises 13 residues. Deletions cut 0 bases from V and 1 base from J, with 4 bases between. In DNA, the CDR3 is TGTGCCAGCAGCTTGGAAGTTAACTATGGCTACACCTTC. Translated, it gives CASSLEVNYGYTF. The full variable domain, in which reference TRBV5-6 and TRBJ1-2 provide the parts outside the CDR3, is DAGVTQSPTHLIKTRGQQVTLRCSPKSGHDTVSWYQQALGQGPQFIFQYYEEEERQRGNFPDRFSGHQFPNYSSELNVNALLLGDSALYLCASSLEVNYGYTFGSGTRLTVV.

The chain combines TRBV7-3 with TRBJ2-1; 7 positions agree with TRBD2. The germline V gene has CDR1 SGHTA and CDR2 FQGTGA. The V segment lost 5 bases and the J segment 4 bases; nucleotides outside the gene matches: 8. The CDR3 spans 15 residues. In DNA form, the CDR3 reads TGTGCCAGCAGCAAGAGCGGGGCTACTTACAATGAGCAGTTCTTC. This encodes CASSKSGATYNEQFF. Full variable domain (remainder filled in from reference TRBV7-3 and TRBJ2-1): GAGVSQTPSNKVTEKGKYVELRCDPISGHTALYWYRQSLGQGPEFLIYFQGTGAADDSGLPNDRFFAVRPEGSVSTLKIQRTERGDSAVYLCASSKSGATYNEQFFGPGTRLTVL.

In this sample, this clone turned up many times. J is TRBJ2-1 and V is TRBV30; 14 bases are shared with TRBD2. This CDR3 comprises 16 residues. CDR1 and CDR2 from the germline V gene are GTSNPN and SVGIG (reference sequence). The V gene end was trimmed by 0 bases and the J gene end by 6 bases; junction bases not matched to a gene: 4. In DNA form, the CDR3 reads TGTGCCTGGAGTGTAGACGGGACTAGCGGGAGCAATGAGCAGTTCTTC. Protein sequence: CAWSVDGTSGSNEQFF.

V and J are TRBV10-3 and TRBJ1-2; D ambiguous. V gave up 3 bases and J gave up 2 bases, with 10 bases separating them. Per germline, CDR1 ENHRY and CDR2 SYGVKD. The CDR3 sequence is 14 residues long. DNA of the CDR3: TGTGCCATCAGTGATCATAGTCGGAACTATGGCTACACCTTC. Protein product: CAISDHSRNYGYTF.

The genes are TRBV9 and TRBJ1-1, with D tentatively TRBD1 (6 bases). CDR1 is SGDLS, CDR2 YYNGEE, per germline. Trimming removed 4 bases at V and 3 bases at J, with 16 bases between. The CDR3 spans 15 residues. The CDR3 protein is CASSLSRGSDTEAFF. Here the CDR3 DNA reads TGTGCCAGCAGCCTGAGCAGGGGATCGGACACTGAAGCTTTCTTT.

The rearrangement joins TRBV7-2 to TRBJ2-5; possibly TRBD2 for D (5 bases). This CDR3 contains 17 residues. V was pared by 5 bases and J by 4 bases, with 23 bases between. Germline CDR1 reads SGHTA; CDR2 reads FQGNSA. CDR3 protein: CASSPGVSGIGRETQYF. CDR3 sequence (DNA): TGTGCCAGCAGCCCAGGAGTGAGCGGAATTGGTCGAGAGACCCAGTACTTC.

The rearrangement links TRBV19 to TRBJ1-4; D remains ambiguous. From germline, CDR1 is LNHDA and CDR2 SQIVND (reference sequence). This CDR3 has 17 amino acids. V lost 3 bases and J lost 0, with 14 bases in between. This CDR3 is CASSIPEGKATNEKLFF. CDR3 bases: TGTGCCAGTAGTATTCCTGAGGGAAAGGCAACTAATGAAAAACTGTTTTTT.

Turning to this clone: Sequence at one end of the junction differs from germline and may be a read error. The chain carries TRBV9 and TRBJ2-3; a possible D gene is TRBD1 (6 bases). Germline loops: CDR1 SGDLS, CDR2 YYNGEE. CDR3 length equals 15 residues. Here the CDR3 DNA reads TGTGCCAGCAGCGTAGCCACAGGGAGCAAAGATACGCAGTATTTT. It codes for CASSVATGSKDTQYF. Looking up the rest from reference TRBV9 and TRBJ2-3 gives the full variable domain: DSGVTQTPKHLITATGQRVTLRCSPRSGDLSVYWYQQSLDQGLQFLIQYYNGEERAKGNILERFSAQQFPDLHSELNLSSLELGDSALYFCASSVATGSKDTQYFGPGTRLTVL.

This chain links TRBV30 with TRBJ2-4; perhaps TRBD2 as D (7 bases). V lost 1 base and J 3 bases, leaving 13 bases between the germline ends. CDR3 length equals 15 residues. CDR1 is GTSNPN, CDR2 SVGIG, per germline (reference sequence). CDR3 sequence reads: CAWSEGGPSKNIQYF. As DNA, the CDR3 is TGTGCCTGGAGTGAGGGGGGGCCAAGCAAAAACATTCAGTACTTC.

This clone was counted a single time. The chain joins TRBV28 to TRBJ2-3, with 7 bases aligning to TRBD1. CDR3 size: 16 residues. V was pared by 2 bases and J by 1 base, with 6 bases of the junction left unmatched. Germline V lookup: CDR1 MDHEN, CDR2 SYDVKM. CDR3 coding DNA: TGTGCCAGCAGTTTAGGCCTTACAGGGGGCACAGATACGCAGTATTTT. This codes for CASSLGLTGGTDTQYF.

The chain employs TRBV30 and TRBJ2-7, with TRBD1 matching 9 bases. The CDR3 is 17 residues long. Trimming cost V 4 bases and J 5 bases; bases outside gene matches: 18. Germline V gene data show CDR1 as GTSNPN and CDR2 as SVGIG (reference sequence). The CDR3 region is CAWNRDRVGVGENEQYF. DNA for the CDR3: TGTGCCTGGAACCGGGACAGGGTAGGGGTGGGTGAAAACGAGCAGTACTTC.

CDR3 nucleotide sequence: TGTGCCTGGAGTAGCTGGGGCGGAAACACCATATATTTT. Residues: CAWSSWGGNTIYF. The chain is built from TRBV30 and TRBJ1-3; perhaps TRBD1 as D (5 bases). V lost 2 bases, J lost 4 bases, and 9 bases lay in between. The CDR3 has 13 residues. CDR1 is GTSNPN, CDR2 SVGIG, per germline (reference sequence).

Remarks on this clone: The same CDR3 can be traced to other DNA sequences in this sample. The chain couples TRBV5-1 to TRBJ2-3; D is perhaps TRBD1 (5 bases). With 0 bases removed from V and 2 bases from J, the gap between germline ends came to 10 bases. The germline V gene has CDR1 SGHRS and CDR2 YFSETQ. This CDR3 spans 15 amino acids. The CDR3 spells CASSLGQTSTDTQYF. As DNA, the CDR3 is TGCGCCAGCAGCTTGGGACAGACGTCCACAGATACGCAGTATTTT. The full variable domain, rest sourced from reference TRBV5-1 and TRBJ2-3, is KAGVTQTPRYLIKTRGQQVTLSCSPISGHRSVSWYQQTPGQGLQFLFEYFSETQRNKGNFPGRFSGRQFSNSRSEMNVSTLELGDSALYLCASSLGQTSTDTQYFGPGTRLTVL.

The chain joins TRBV28 to TRBJ1-5; 7 bases line up with TRBD1. The CDR3 loop spans 14 amino acids. CDR1 and CDR2 from the germline V gene are MDHEN and SYDVKM. J gave up 2 bases and V 6 bases, and 4 bases lay outside the gene matches. DNA for the CDR3: TGTGCCAGCAGGCTGCAGGGGGGCAATCAGCCCCAGCATTTT. It is translated as CASRLQGGNQPQHF. The entire variable domain, with the rest obtained from reference TRBV28 and TRBJ1-5, is as follows: DVKVTQSSRYLVKRTGEKVFLECVQDMDHENMFWYRQDPGLGLRLIYFSYDVKMKEKGDIPEGYSVSREKKERFSLILESASTNQTSMYLCASRLQGGNQPQHFGDGTRLSIL.

This rearrangement joins TRBV4-1 to TRBJ2-3, with 7 bases that match TRBD2. V shed 3 bases and J 7 bases; nucleotides not matched to a gene: 19. There are 18 residues in the CDR3. CDR1 is MGHRA, CDR2 YSYEKL, per germline. CDR3 sequence (DNA): TGCGCCAGCAGCCAGGCCGACTCTATGGGCGGGAGTATGAATACGCAGTATTTT. As protein: CASSQADSMGGSMNTQYF.

V is TRBV10-1 and J is TRBJ2-2; 8 bases are a match to TRBD2. Looked up from germline, CDR1 is WNHNN and CDR2 is SYGVQD (reference sequence). Trimming removed 4 bases from V and 3 bases from J; junction bases left unmatched: 1. The CDR3 is 14 residues long. As DNA, the CDR3 is TGCGCCAGCAGTGTGCGGGGGGACACCGGGGAGCTGTTTTTT. Translation gives CASSVRGDTGELFF.

The rearrangement uses TRBV6-6 and TRBJ1-2, with a weak D call TRBD1 (5 bases). Trimming shortened V by 8 bases and J by 4 bases, and 14 bases separated the two germline ends. The CDR3 has 13 residues. CDR1 is MNHNY and CDR2 is SVGAGI in the germline V gene (reference sequence). CDR3 loop: CASGRQPSYGYTF. In DNA, the CDR3 is TGTGCCAGCGGAAGACAGCCCTCCTATGGCTACACCTTC.

With respect to this clone: Since a far larger clone is one base different, this is likely a read error. In the same sample, other DNA sequences code for this CDR3. The chain couples TRBV2 to TRBJ2-2; TRBD1 aligns across 7 bases. CDR1 and CDR2 from the germline V gene are SNHLY and FYNNEI. With V trimmed by 5 bases and J by 8 bases, 5 bases remained unmatched. This CDR3 is built from 13 residues. CDR3 sequence (DNA): TGTGCCAGCAGTATAGGGGGCACTGGGGAGCTGTTTTTT. It encodes CASSIGGTGELFF.

The chain carries TRBV5-6 and TRBJ1-3; perhaps TRBD1 as D (5 bases). Deletions cut 0 bases from V and 8 bases from J, with 15 bases between. The germline V gene encodes CDR1 SGHDT and CDR2 YYEEEE. The length of the CDR3 is 15 residues. For the CDR3, the DNA is TGTGCCAGCAGCTTGGCAAGCTGGGGGGGATACACCATATATTTT. Its protein product is CASSLASWGGYTIYF.

This chain uses TRBV7-6 with TRBJ2-5; 7 nucleotides agree with TRBD1. The CDR3 has 16 amino acids. With 4 bases clipped from V and 5 bases from J, the junction kept 13 bases outside the gene matches. Germline CDR1 is SGHVS and CDR2 is FNYEAQ. The CDR3 nucleotides are TGTGCCAGCAGCTCCCTGGGACAGATCAACGGCGAGACCCAGTACTTC. This codes for CASSSLGQINGETQYF.

V and J are TRBV28 and TRBJ1-1; unclear D gene. The CDR3 is made up of 13 amino acids. Germline CDR1 MDHEN, CDR2 SYDVKM. Trimming took off 6 bases at V and 0 bases at J, with 8 bases between the two ends. This CDR3 reads CASRVQVNTEAFF. The DNA for the CDR3 is TGTGCCAGCAGGGTGCAGGTGAACACTGAAGCTTTCTTT.

This rearrangement joins TRBV6-1 to TRBJ1-1, with D tentatively TRBD1 (6 bases). Germline loops: CDR1 MNHNS, CDR2 SASEGT. V lost 5 bases to trimming and J lost 4 bases, with 14 bases between them. The CDR3 is 14 amino acids. The CDR3: CASSLQGLGTEAFF. CDR3 nucleotides: TGTGCCAGCAGTTTACAGGGATTAGGCACTGAAGCTTTCTTT.

The V gene is TRBV10-3, the J gene TRBJ2-1; D perhaps matches TRBD1 (5 bases). In germline, CDR1 is ENHRY, CDR2 SYGVKD. The V gene lost 4 bases and the J gene lost 0 bases, with 7 bases spanning the gap. CDR3 length: 14 amino acids. The CDR3 region is CAISGQFSYNEQFF. CDR3 sequence (DNA): TGTGCCATCAGTGGACAGTTCTCCTACAATGAGCAGTTCTTC.

This chain joins TRBV6-5 and TRBJ1-2, with D tentatively TRBD1 (5 bases). This CDR3 comprises 14 residues. The V end lost 5 bases, the J end lost 8 bases, and 18 bases lay between the germline ends. From germline, CDR1 is MNHEY and CDR2 SVGAGI. The chain's CDR3 is CASSDGPGRVGYTF. DNA for the CDR3: TGTGCCAGCAGTGATGGTCCCGGCAGGGTGGGCTACACCTTC.

The chain links TRBV14 to TRBJ1-2, with 8 bases matching TRBD1. The ends lost 7 bases at V and 7 bases at J; junction bases unmatched: 5. The CDR3 runs to 12 residues. Germline CDR1 is SGHDN and CDR2 is FVKESK. The DNA for the CDR3 is TGTGCCAGCAACAGGGGGAACGGTGGCTACACCTTC. It specifies CASNRGNGGYTF.